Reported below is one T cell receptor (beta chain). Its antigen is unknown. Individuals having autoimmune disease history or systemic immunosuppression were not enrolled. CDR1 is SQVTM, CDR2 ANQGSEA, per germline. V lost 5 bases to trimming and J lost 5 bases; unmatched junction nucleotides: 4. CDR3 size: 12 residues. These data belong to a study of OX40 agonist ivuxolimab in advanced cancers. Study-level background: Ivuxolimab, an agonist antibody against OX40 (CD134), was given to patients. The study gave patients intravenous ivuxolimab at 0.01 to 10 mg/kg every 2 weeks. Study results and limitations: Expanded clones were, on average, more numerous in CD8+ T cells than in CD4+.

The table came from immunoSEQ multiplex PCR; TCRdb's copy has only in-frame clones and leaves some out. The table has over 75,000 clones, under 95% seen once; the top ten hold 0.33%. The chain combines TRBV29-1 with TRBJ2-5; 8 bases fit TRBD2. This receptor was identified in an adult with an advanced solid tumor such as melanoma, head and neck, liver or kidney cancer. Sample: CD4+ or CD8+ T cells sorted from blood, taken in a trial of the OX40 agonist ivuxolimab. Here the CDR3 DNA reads TGCAGCGTTTCGGGAGGGGCTGAGACCCAGTACTTC. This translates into CSVSGGAETQYF.